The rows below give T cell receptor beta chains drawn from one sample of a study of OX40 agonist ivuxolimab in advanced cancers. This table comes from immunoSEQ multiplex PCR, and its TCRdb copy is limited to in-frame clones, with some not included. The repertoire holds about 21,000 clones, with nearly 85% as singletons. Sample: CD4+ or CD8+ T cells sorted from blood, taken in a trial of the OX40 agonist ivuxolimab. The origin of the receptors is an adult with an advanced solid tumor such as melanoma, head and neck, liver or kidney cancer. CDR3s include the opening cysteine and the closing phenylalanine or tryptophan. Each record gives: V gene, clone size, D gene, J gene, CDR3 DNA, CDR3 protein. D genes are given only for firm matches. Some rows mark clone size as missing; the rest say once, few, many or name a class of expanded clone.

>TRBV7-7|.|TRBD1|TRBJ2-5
TGTGCTAGCAGCCCGGGACAGACCCCAGGAAAGACCCAGTACTTC
CASSPGQTPGKTQYF
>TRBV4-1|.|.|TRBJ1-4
TGCGCCAGCAGCCCAAGATTTAGGACAGATAATGAAAAACTGTTTTTT
CASSPRFRTDNEKLFF
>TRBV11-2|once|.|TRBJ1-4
TGTGCCAGCAGTACTCCCTCGAGCCTGGCTGAAAAACTGTTTTTT
CASSTPSSLAEKLFF
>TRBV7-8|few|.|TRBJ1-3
TGTGCCAGCAGCTTAGCGCCACCAGGCTCTGGAAACACCATATATTTT
CASSLAPPGSGNTIYF
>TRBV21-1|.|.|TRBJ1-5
TGTGCCAGCAGCAAAGACGGGGCCGGGGGTCAGCCCCAGCATTTT
CASSKDGAGGQPQHF
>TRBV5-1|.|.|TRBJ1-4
TGCGCCAGCAGCTCTGCGGGGGCCGCTAATGAAAAACTGTTTTTT
CASSSAGAANEKLFF
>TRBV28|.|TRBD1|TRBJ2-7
TGTGCCAGCAGTTTTGGGCAGGGGGCGAACGAGCAGTACTTC
CASSFGQGANEQYF
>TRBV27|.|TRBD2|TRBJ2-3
TGTGCCAGCAGCGGACTAGCGGGGGGTAGAGGGACAGATACGCAGTATTTT
CASSGLAGGRGTDTQYF
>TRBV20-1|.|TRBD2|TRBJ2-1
TGCAGTTCCTCGGGGGGGAATGAGCAGTTCTTC
CSSSGGNEQFF
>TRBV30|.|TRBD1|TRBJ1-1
TGTGCCTGGACCCCAGGGGGGGAGGGGATGAACACTGAAGCTTTCTTT
CAWTPGGEGMNTEAFF
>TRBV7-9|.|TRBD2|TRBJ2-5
TGTGCCAGCAGCCCGATGATTTCGGGGGGGCCGGAAGAGACCCAGTACTTC
CASSPMISGGPEETQYF
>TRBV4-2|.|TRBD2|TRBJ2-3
TGTGCCAGCAGCCAAGATTTGAGGCTAGCGGGAGGGCCTCGGCCAGATACGCAGTATTTT
CASSQDLRLAGGPRPDTQYF
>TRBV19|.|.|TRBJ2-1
TGTGCCAGTAGTCCGTCACTCTCTTCCTACAATGAGCAGTTCTTC
CASSPSLSSYNEQFF
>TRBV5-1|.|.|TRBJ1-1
TGCGCCAGCAGCCAGAACACAGCGAACACTGAAGCTTTCTTT
CASSQNTANTEAFF
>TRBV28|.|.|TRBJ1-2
TGTGCCAGCAGTCCGCGGGGGAGCCGTAATGGCTACACCTTC
CASSPRGSRNGYTF
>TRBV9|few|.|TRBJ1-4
TGTGCCAGCAGCGTAGAGGGGGTAACTAATGAAAAACTGTTTTTT
CASSVEGVTNEKLFF
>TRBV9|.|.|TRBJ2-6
TGTGCCAGCAGCGCCTCCGCAGGGAGTATGTCCAACGTCCTGACTTTC
CASSASAGSMSNVLTF
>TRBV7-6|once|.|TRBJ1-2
TGTGCCAGCAGCCCCCTAGGGACGCCGCCGGGGGGCTACACCTTC
CASSPLGTPPGGYTF
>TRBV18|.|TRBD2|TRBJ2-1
TGTGCCAGCTCACCCAGAGCGGGAGGCCCCTCCTACAATGAGCAGTTCTTC
CASSPRAGGPSYNEQFF
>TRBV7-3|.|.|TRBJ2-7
TGTGCCAGCAGCTTCCCCTTGGTCTACGAGCAGTACTTC
CASSFPLVYEQYF
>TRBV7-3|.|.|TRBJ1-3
TGTGCCAGCAGCTTAGGGGGTCTGGAGAACACCATATATTTT
CASSLGGLENTIYF
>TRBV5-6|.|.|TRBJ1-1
TGTGCCAGCAGCCTCCTTACAGTGAACACTGAAGCTTTCTTT
CASSLLTVNTEAFF
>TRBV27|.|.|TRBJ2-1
TGTGCCAGCAGTTTATCCAGGGACAATGAGCAGTTCTTC
CASSLSRDNEQFF
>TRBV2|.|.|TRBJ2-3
TGTGCCAGCAAAGGTTCCGTTAGCACAGATACGCAGTATTTT
CASKGSVSTDTQYF
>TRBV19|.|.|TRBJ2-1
TGTGCCAGTAGTAATATCCCGAGGAATGAGCAGTTCTTC
CASSNIPRNEQFF
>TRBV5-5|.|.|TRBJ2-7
TGTGCCAGCAGTTTCGACTGGACCTACGAGCAGTACTTC
CASSFDWTYEQYF
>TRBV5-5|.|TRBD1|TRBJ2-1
TGTGCCAGCAGTTCTCCGGGACAGTACAATGAGCAGTTCTTC
CASSSPGQYNEQFF
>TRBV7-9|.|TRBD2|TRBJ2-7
TGTGCCAGCAGCTTAGTGACTAGCGGGAGAGGTTACGAGCAGTACTTC
CASSLVTSGRGYEQYF
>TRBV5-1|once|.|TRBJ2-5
TGCGCCAGCAGCTTCGGGGGTTCAGAAGAGACCCAGTACTTC
CASSFGGSEETQYF
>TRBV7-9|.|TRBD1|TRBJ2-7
TGTGCCAGCAGCCCCGACAGGGCATTATTCGAGCAGTACTTC
CASSPDRALFEQYF
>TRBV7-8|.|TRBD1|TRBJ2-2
TGTGCCAGCAGCTCCTTGACAGGGATTGGCGGGGAGCTGTTTTTT
CASSSLTGIGGELFF
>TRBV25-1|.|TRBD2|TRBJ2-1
TGTGCCAGCAGCCTAGCGGAAGGCTCCTACAATGAGCAGTTCTTC
CASSLAEGSYNEQFF
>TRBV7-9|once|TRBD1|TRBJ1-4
TGTGCCAGCAGCTTAGCCCATGGGACAGTTAATGAAAAACTGTTTTTT
CASSLAHGTVNEKLFF
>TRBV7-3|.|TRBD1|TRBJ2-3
TGTGCCAGCAGCTTAACGGAAGGGACAGGGGGCGAAAGACCCGCAGATACGCAGTATTTT
CASSLTEGTGGERPADTQYF
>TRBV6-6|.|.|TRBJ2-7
TGTGCCACAACGCGGGACTACGAGCAGTACTTC
CATTRDYEQYF
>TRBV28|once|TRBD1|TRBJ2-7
TGTGCCAGCAGGGGGACAGAGTCCTACGAGCAGTACTTC
CASRGTESYEQYF
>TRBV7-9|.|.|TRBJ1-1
TGTGCCAGCAGAAACCCCAGGACGGGAGGGAACACTGAAGCTTTCTTT
CASRNPRTGGNTEAFF
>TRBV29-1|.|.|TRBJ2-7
TGCAGCGTTGAAGACTTAGTGAGGGGCCGATACGAGCAGTACTTC
CSVEDLVRGRYEQYF
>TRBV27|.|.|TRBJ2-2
TGTGCCAGCAGTTTGGGGGTAGGGTCCGGGGAGCTGTTTTTT
CASSLGVGSGELFF
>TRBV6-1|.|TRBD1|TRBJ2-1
TGTGCCACCCTGGACAGGCTGCCTTCCTACAATGAGCAGTTCTTC
CATLDRLPSYNEQFF
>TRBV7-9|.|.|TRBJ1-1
TGTGCCAGCAGCCCCCCGAGTTTGAACACTGAAGCTTTCTTT
CASSPPSLNTEAFF
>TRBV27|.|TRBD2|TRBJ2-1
TGTGCCAGCAGTTTATCCGTAGCGGGAGGTCTCACTGAGCAGTTCTTC
CASSLSVAGGLTEQFF
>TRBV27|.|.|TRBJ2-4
TGTGCCAGCAGTTTCGCAGGGGACATTCAGTACTTC
CASSFAGDIQYF
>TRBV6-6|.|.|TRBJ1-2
TGTGCCAGCAGTGCCGGGGCTCCGCCAGTCCATGGCTACACCTTC
CASSAGAPPVHGYTF
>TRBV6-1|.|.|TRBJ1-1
TGTGCCAGCAGCGAGACAGGCAATGCTTTCTTT
CASSETGNAFF
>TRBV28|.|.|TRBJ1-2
TGTGCCAGCAGTTCACCCCCGGGGGGTAAAGATGGCTACACCTTC
CASSSPPGGKDGYTF
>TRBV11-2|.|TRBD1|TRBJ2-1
TGTGCCAGCAGCTCCCGGGACAGGGCGTACAATGAGCAGTTCTTC
CASSSRDRAYNEQFF
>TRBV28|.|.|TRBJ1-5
TGTGCCAGCAGTTTAACCCCAATAGGGGTTCAGCCCCAGCATTTT
CASSLTPIGVQPQHF
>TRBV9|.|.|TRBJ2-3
TGTGCCAGCAGCGTAGAGTTCCTAGCAACTAGCACAGATACGCAGTATTTT
CASSVEFLATSTDTQYF
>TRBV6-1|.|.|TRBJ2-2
TGTGCCAGCCTGAGGACCGGGGAGCTGTTTTTT
CASLRTGELFF
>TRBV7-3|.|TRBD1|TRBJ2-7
TGTGCCAGCAGCATAGGACAGGGGGCCGAGCAGTACTTC
CASSIGQGAEQYF
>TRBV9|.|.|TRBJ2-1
TGTGCCAGCAGCTCGGCCGGGACTGGGTACAATGAGCAGTTCTTC
CASSSAGTGYNEQFF
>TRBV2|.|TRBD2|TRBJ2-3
TGTGCCAGCAGTGAACTTCTAGCGGGAACAGATACGCAGTATTTT
CASSELLAGTDTQYF
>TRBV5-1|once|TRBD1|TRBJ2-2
TGCGCCAGCAGCATGGGACAGGCGAACACCGGGGAGCTGTTTTTT
CASSMGQANTGELFF